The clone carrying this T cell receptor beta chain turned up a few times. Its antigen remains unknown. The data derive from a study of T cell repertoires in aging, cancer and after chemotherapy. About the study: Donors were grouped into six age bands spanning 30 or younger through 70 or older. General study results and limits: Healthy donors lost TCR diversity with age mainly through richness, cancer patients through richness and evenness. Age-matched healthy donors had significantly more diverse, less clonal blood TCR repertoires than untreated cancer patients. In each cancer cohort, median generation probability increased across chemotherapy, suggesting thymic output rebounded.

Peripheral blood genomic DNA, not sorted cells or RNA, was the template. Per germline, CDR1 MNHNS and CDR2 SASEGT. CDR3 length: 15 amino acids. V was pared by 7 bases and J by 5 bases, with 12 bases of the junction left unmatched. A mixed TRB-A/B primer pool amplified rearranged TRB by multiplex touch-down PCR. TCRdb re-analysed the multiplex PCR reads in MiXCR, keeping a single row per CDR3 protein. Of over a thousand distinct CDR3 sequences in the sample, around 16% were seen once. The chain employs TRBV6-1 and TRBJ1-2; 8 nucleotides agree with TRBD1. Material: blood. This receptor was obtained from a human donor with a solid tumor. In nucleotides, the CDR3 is TGTGCCAGCACCACCTCCGCAGGGGGCTTTTATGGCTACACCTTC. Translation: CASTTSAGGFYGYTF.